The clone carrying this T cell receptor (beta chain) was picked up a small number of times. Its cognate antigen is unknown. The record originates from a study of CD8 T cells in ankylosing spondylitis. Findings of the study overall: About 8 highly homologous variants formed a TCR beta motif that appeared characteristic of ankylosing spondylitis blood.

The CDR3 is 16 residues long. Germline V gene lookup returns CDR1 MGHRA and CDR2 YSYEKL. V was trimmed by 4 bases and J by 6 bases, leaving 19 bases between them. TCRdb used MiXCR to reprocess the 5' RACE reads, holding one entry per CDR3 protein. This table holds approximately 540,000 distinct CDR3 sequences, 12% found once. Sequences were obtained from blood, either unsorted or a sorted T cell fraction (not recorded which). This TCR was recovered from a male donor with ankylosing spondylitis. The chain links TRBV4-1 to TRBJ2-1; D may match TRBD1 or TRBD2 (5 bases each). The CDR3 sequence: CASSPGRGFSSNEQFF. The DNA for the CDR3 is TGCGCCAGCAGCCCGGGACGTGGCTTCTCTAGCAATGAGCAGTTCTTC.